This is a list of T cell receptor beta chains from one sample in a study of shared clonotypes between healthy human individuals. The protocol was immunoSEQ multiplex PCR, while the TCRdb copy is restricted to in-frame clones and leaves out a portion. Counted here are roughly 1,500,000 clones, 95% to 99% occurring once; the ten biggest clones make up roughly 0.4%. The sample taken for sequencing was naive CD4+ T cells sorted from blood. These receptors came from a man aged 25-45 years in good health. Each CDR3 is given with its conserved first and last residue. Fields, in order: V gene, D gene, J gene, CDR3 length, CDR3 protein, CDR3 DNA. The D gene is left open where the match is weak.

TRBV18	-	TRBJ2-7	12	CASSPTGYEQYF	TGTGCCAGCTCGCCCACAGGGTACGAGCAGTACTTC
TRBV2	-	TRBJ2-7	12	CASRGSTYEQYF	TGTGCCAGCAGGGGGAGTACCTACGAGCAGTACTTC
TRBV10-1	-	TRBJ2-7	15	CASSDPGTAVYEQYF	TGCGCCAGCAGCGACCCCGGGACGGCGGTGTACGAGCAGTACTTC
TRBV7-9	-	TRBJ2-1	13	CASSLEIYNEQFF	TGTGCCAGCAGCTTAGAAATCTACAATGAGCAGTTCTTC
TRBV7-2	-	TRBJ2-2	14	CASSLIGKTGELFF	TGTGCCAGCAGCTTAATCGGTAAAACCGGGGAGCTGTTTTTT
TRBV9	-	TRBJ2-3	14	CASSGASRGDTQYF	TGTGCCAGCAGCGGCGCCAGCCGTGGAGATACGCAGTATTTT
TRBV5-1	-	TRBJ2-5	8	CASGTQYF	TGCGCCAGCGGGACCCAGTACTTC
TRBV11-2	-	TRBJ1-1	12	CASSAGNTEAFF	TGTGCCAGCAGCGCGGGGAACACTGAAGCTTTCTTT
TRBV28	-	TRBJ1-4	14	CASSEDRVGEKLFF	TGTGCCAGCTCCGAGGACCGGGTCGGGGAAAAACTGTTTTTT
TRBV27	TRBD2	TRBJ2-2	15	CASSSLAEITGELFF	TGTGCCAGCAGTTCACTAGCGGAGATCACCGGGGAGCTGTTTTTT
TRBV7-9	-	TRBJ2-7	11	CASSHGDEQYF	TGTGCCAGCAGCCACGGGGACGAGCAGTACTTC
TRBV5-6	-	TRBJ1-5	12	CASSLIGQPQHF	TGTGCCAGCAGCTTAATTGGCCAGCCCCAGCATTTT
TRBV2	TRBD1	TRBJ1-2	15	CASGTRDRGTYGYTF	TGTGCCAGCGGAACCCGGGACAGGGGAACCTATGGCTACACCTTC
TRBV29-1	-	TRBJ1-3	10	CGAGGNTIYF	TGCGGAGCTGGAGGAAACACCATATATTTT
TRBV19	-	TRBJ1-5	13	CASSKGLRQPQHF	TGTGCCAGTAGTAAGGGGTTGCGACAGCCCCAGCATTTT
TRBV7-9	-	TRBJ2-2	13	CASSDVTAGELFF	TGTGCCAGCAGCGACGTAACGGCCGGGGAGCTGTTTTTT
TRBV19	TRBD1	TRBJ2-7	14	CASSRRQGIYEQYF	TGTGCCAGTAGTAGGAGACAGGGTATCTACGAGCAGTACTTC
TRBV29-1	-	TRBJ2-3	13	CSQRGLGTDTQYF	TGCAGCCAACGGGGGTTGGGCACAGATACGCAGTATTTT
TRBV27	TRBD1	TRBJ1-4	14	CASRRQGTNEKLFF	TGTGCCAGCAGAAGACAGGGGACTAATGAAAAACTGTTTTTT
TRBV5-5	TRBD1	TRBJ1-6	14	CASSPGQVDSPLHF	TGTGCCAGCAGCCCAGGACAGGTAGATTCACCCCTCCACTTT
TRBV2	-	TRBJ1-1	15	CASSELGGAFPEAFF	TGTGCCAGCAGTGAATTGGGTGGGGCATTCCCTGAAGCTTTCTTT
TRBV6-5	TRBD1	TRBJ1-2	14	CASSYSTGGDGYTF	TGTGCCAGCAGTTACTCGACAGGGGGCGATGGCTACACCTTC
TRBV5-5	-	TRBJ2-7	12	CASSLNSYEQYF	TGTGCCAGCAGCTTAAATTCCTACGAGCAGTACTTC